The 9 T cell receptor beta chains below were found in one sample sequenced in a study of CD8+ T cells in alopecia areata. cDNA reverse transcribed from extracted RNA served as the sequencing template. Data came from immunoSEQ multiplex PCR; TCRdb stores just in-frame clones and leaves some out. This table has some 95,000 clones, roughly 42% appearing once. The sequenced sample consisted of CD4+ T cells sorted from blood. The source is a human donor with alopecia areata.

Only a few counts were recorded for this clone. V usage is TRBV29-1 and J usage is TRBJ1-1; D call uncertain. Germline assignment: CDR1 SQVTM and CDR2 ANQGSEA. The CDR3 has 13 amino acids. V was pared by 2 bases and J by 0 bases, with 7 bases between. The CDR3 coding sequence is TGCAGCGTTGAAACCAGGTTGAACACTGAAGCTTTCTTT. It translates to CSVETRLNTEAFF.

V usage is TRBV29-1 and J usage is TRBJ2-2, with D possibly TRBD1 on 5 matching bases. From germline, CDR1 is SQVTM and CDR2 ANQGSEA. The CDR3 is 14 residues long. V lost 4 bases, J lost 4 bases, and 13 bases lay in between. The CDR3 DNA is TGCAGCGTTGTACGGCCAGGGTTCACCGGGGAGCTGTTTTTT. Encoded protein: CSVVRPGFTGELFF.

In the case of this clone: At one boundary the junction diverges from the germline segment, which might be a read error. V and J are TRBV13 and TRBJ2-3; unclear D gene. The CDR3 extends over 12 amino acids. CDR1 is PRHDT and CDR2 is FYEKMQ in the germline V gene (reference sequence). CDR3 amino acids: CASSSNTDAQYF. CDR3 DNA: TGTGCCAGCAGCTCCAACACAGATGCGCAGTATTTT.

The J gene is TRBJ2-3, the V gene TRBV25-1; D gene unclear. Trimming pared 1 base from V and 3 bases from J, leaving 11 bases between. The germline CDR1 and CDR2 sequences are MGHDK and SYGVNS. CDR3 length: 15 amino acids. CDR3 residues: CASSEFMGGTDTQYF. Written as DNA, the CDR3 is TGTGCCAGCAGTGAATTTATGGGTGGGACAGATACGCAGTATTTT.

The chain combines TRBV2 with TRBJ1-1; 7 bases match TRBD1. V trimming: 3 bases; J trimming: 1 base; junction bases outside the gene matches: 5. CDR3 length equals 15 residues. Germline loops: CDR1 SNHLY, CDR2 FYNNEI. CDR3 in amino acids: CASSEGQLKNTEAFF. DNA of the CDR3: TGTGCCAGCAGTGAGGGACAGCTTAAGAACACTGAAGCTTTCTTT.

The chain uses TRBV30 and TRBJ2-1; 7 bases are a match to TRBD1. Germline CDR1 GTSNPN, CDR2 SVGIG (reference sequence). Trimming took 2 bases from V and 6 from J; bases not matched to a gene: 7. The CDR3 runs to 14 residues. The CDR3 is CAWSQDNRGNEQFF. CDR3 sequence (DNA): TGTGCCTGGAGTCAAGACAACAGGGGCAATGAGCAGTTCTTC.

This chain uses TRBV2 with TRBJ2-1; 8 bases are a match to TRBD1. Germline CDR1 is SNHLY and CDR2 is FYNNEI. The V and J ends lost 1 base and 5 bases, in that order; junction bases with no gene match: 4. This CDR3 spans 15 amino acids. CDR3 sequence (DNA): TGTGCCAGCAGTGAAGGGACAGGGTTTCACAATGAGCAGTTCTTC. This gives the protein CASSEGTGFHNEQFF.

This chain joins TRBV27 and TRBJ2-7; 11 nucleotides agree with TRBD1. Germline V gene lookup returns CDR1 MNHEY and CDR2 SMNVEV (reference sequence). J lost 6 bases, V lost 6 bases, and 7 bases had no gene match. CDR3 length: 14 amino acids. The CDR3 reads CASSPGQGASEQYF. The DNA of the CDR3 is TGTGCCAGCAGCCCTGGACAGGGGGCTTCCGAGCAGTACTTC.

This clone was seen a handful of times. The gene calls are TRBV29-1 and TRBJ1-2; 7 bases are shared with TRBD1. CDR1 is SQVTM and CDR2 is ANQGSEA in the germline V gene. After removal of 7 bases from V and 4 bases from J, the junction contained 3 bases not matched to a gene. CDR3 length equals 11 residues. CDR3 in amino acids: CSDRGPYGYTF. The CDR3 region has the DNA TGCAGCGACAGGGGACCCTATGGCTACACCTTC.